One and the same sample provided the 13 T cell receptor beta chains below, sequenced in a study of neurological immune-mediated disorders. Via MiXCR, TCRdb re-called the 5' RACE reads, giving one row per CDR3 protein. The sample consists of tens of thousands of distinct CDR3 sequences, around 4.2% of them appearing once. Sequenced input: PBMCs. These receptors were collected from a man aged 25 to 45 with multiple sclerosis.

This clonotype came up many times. In DNA form, the CDR3 reads TGTGCCAGCTCACCCGGACAGTACGCTGGAAACACCATATATTTT. As protein: CASSPGQYAGNTIYF. The chain joins TRBV18 to TRBJ1-3, with D possibly matching TRBD1 (6 bases). Germline lookup yields CDR1 KGHSH and CDR2 LQKENI. Trimming stripped 3 bases from V and 2 bases from J, with 11 bases between. The CDR3 length is 15 residues.

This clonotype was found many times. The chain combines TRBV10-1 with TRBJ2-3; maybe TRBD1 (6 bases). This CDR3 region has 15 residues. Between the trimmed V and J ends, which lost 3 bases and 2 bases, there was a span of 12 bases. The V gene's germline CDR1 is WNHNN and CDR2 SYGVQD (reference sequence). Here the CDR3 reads CASSEGDTSTDTQYF. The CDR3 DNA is TGCGCCAGCAGTGAAGGGGACACTTCCACAGATACGCAGTATTTT.

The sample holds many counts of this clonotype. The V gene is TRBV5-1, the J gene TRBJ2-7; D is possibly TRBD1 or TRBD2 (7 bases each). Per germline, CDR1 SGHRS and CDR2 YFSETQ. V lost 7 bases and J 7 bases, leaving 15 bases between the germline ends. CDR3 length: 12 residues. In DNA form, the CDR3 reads TGCGCCAGCGGGACAGCCGGGGGGGAGCAGTACTTC. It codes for CASGTAGGEQYF.

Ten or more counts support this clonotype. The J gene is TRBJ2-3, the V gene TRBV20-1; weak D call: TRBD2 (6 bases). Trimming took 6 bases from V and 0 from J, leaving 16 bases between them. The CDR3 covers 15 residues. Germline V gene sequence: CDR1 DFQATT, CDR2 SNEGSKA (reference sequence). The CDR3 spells CSATTSLLSTDTQYF. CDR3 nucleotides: TGCAGTGCAACTACTAGCCTGTTGAGCACAGATACGCAGTATTTT.

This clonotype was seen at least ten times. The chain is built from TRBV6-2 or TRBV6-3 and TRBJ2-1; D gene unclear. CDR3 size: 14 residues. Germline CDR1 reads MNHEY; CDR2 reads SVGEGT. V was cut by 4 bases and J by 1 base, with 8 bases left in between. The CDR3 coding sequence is TGTGCCAGCAGTTTGGACGAGTCCTACAATGAGCAGTTCTTC. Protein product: CASSLDESYNEQFF.

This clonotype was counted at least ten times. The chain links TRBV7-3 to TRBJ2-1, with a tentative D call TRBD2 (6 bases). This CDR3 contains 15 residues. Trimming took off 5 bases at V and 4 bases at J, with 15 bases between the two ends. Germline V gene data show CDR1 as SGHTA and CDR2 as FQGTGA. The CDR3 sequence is CASSPVASVYNEQFF. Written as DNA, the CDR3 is TGTGCCAGCAGCCCGGTTGCTAGCGTGTACAATGAGCAGTTCTTC.

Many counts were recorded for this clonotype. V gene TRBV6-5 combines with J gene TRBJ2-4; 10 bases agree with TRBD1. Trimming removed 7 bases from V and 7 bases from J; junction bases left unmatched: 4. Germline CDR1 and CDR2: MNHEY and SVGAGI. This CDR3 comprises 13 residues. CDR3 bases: TGTGCCAGCATGGGACAGGGGTGGAACATTCAGTACTTC. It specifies CASMGQGWNIQYF.

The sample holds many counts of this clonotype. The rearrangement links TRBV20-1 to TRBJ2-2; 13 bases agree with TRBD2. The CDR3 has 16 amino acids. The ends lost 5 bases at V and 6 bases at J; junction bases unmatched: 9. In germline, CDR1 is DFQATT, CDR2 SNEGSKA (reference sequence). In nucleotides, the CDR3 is TGCAGTGCTCTCCGACTAGCGGGGGGCCCCTCCGGGGAGCTGTTTTTT. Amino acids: CSALRLAGGPSGELFF.

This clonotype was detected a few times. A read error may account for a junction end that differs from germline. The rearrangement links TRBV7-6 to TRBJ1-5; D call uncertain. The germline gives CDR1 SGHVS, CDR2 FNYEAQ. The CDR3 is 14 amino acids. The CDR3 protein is CASSLGDGNQPQNF. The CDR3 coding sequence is TGTGCCAGCAGCTTAGGAGACGGCAATCAGCCCCAGAATTTT.

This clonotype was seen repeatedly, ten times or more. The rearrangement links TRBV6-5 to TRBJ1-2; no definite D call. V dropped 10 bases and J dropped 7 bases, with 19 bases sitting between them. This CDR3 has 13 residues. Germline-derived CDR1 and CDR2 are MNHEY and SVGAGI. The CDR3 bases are TGTGCCACCAAGAGTTGGTATCCGGGTGGCTACACCTTC. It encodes CATKSWYPGGYTF.

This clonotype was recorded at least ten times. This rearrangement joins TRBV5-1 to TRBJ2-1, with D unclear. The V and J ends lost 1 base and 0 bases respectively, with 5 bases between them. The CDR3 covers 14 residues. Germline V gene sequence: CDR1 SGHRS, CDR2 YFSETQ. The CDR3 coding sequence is TGCGCCAGCAGCTTGAGAGTCTCCTACAATGAGCAGTTCTTC. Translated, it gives CASSLRVSYNEQFF.

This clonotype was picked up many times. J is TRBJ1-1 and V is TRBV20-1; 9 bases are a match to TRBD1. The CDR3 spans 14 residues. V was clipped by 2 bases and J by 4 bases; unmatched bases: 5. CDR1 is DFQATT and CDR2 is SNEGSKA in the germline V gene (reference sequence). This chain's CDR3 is CSARRVTGGTEAFF. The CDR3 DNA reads TGCAGTGCTAGACGGGTGACAGGGGGCACTGAAGCTTTCTTT.

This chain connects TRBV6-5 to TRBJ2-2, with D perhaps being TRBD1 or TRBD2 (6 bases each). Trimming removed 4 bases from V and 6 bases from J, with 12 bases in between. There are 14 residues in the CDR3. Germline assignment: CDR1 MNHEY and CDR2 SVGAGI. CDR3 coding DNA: TGTGCCAGCAGTTGGGGGGCCGCGGCCGGGGAGCTGTTTTTT. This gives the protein CASSWGAAAGELFF.